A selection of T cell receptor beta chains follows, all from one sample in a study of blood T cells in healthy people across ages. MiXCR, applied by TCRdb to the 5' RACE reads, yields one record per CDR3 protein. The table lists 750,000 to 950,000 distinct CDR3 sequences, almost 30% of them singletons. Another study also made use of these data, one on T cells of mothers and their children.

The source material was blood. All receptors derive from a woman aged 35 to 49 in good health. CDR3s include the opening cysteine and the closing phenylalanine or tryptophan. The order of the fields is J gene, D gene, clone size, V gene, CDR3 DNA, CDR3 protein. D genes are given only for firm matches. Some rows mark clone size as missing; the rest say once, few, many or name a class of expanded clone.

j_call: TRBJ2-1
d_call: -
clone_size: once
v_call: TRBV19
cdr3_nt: TGTGCCAGTAGTATAGGTCGACAATACAATGAGCAGTTCTTC
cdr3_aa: CASSIGRQYNEQFF

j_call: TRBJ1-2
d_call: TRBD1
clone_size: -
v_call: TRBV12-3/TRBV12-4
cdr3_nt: TGTGCCAGCAGTCCATCGGGACAGGGGGCCTCCTATGGCTACACCTTC
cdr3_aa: CASSPSGQGASYGYTF

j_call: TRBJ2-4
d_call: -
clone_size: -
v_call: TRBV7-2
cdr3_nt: TGTGCCAGCAGCACCGCCGGGCAATTTGGTCAGTACTTC
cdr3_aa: CASSTAGQFGQYF

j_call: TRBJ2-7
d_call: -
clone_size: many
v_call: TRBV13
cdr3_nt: TGTGCCAGCAGCTTAGCCCAGCGTGTTGTCGACGAGCAGTACTTC
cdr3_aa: CASSLAQRVVDEQYF

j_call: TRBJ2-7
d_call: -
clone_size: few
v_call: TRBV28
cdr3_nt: TGTGCCAGCACCTTGGGGGTGGGATCCTACGAGCAGTACTTC
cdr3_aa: CASTLGVGSYEQYF

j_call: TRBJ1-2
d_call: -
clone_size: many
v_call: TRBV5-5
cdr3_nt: TGTGCCAGCAGACAACCAGGGGTTAACTATGGCTACACCTTC
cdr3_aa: CASRQPGVNYGYTF

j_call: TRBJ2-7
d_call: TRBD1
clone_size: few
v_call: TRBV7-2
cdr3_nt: TGTGCCAGCAGCTTAGATGGACAGGCTTACGAGCAGTACTTC
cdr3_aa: CASSLDGQAYEQYF

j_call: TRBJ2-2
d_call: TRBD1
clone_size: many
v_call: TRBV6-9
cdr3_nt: TGTGCCAGCAGTAGGGACAGCCCGAACACCGGGGAGCTGTTTTTT
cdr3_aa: CASSRDSPNTGELFF

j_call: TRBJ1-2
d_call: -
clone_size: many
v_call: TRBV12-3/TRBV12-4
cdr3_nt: TGTGCCAGCGCGGTGGCAGGCTATGGCTACACCTTC
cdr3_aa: CASAVAGYGYTF

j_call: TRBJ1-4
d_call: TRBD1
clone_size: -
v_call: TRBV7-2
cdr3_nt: TGTGCCAGCAGCCCTCGGACAGGGCGGGGCAATGAAAAACTGTTTTTT
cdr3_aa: CASSPRTGRGNEKLFF

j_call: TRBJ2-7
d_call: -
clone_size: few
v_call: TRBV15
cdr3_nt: TGTGCCACCAGCAGAGATAGAGGACGCGGGCAGTACTTC
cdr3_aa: CATSRDRGRGQYF

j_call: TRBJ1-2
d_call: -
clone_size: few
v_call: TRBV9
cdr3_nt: TGTGCCAGCACCGCGGGGTCCAGCTATGGCTACACCTTC
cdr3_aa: CASTAGSSYGYTF

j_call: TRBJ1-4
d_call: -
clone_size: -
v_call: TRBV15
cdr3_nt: TGTGCCACCAGCAGAGATTTGGGGTCTAATGAAAAACTGTTTTTT
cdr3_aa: CATSRDLGSNEKLFF

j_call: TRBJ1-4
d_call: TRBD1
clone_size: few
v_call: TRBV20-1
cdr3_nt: TGCGGTGCTAGTGTACCAGGACAGGGGCGGTCTAATGAAAAACTGTTTTTT
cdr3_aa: CGASVPGQGRSNEKLFF

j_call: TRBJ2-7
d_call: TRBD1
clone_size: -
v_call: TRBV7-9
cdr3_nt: TGTGCCAGCAGCGAGGCAAGGGGGCGTAACGAGCAGTACTTC
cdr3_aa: CASSEARGRNEQYF

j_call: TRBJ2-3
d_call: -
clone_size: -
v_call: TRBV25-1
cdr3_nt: TGTGCCAGCAGGATAGAAAATACGCAGTATTTT
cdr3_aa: CASRIENTQYF

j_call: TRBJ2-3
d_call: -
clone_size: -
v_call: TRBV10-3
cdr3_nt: TGTGCCATCAGTAGCAGGCCAGCCCGTGATACGCAGTATTTT
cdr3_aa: CAISSRPARDTQYF

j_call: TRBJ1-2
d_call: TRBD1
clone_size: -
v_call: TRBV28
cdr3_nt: TGTGCCAGCAGTCAGACCGGGACAGGGGTTGGTAGAGCCTATGGCTACACCTTC
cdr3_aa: CASSQTGTGVGRAYGYTF

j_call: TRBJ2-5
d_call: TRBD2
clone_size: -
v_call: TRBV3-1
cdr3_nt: TGTGCCAGCAGCCAAGGACTAGCGGGGGTGCCGTCGGAGACCCAGTACTTC
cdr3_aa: CASSQGLAGVPSETQYF

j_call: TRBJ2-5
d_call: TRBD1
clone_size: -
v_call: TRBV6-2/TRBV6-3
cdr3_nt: TGTGCCAGCAGTTACGCCGGGACAGGGGGCAGGAAGACCCAGTACTTC
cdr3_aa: CASSYAGTGGRKTQYF

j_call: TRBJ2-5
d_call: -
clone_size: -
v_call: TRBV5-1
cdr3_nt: TGCGCCAGCAGCTTCGGGACGGACCCTTATACCGAGACCCAGTACTTC
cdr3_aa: CASSFGTDPYTETQYF